The 6 T cell receptor beta chains given below trace back to one sample, sequenced in a study of neurological immune-mediated disorders. TCRdb processed the 5' RACE reads anew with MiXCR; each CDR3 protein has one entry. The sample carries some 60,000 distinct CDR3 sequences, about 10% recorded once. Time point specified: longitudinal time-point 1 (baseline). Sequenced sample: PBMCs. These receptors all stem from a male donor with HTLV-1-associated myelopathy (HAM/TSP).

In this sample, this clonotype turned up many times. The chain employs TRBV10-3 and TRBJ1-2; possible D gene TRBD1, 5 bases. Trimming took off 6 bases at V and 7 bases at J, with 21 bases between the two ends. The germline V gene has CDR1 ENHRY and CDR2 SYGVKD. The CDR3 spans 15 residues. The CDR3 region is CAIRAGTRNLRGYTF. The DNA for the CDR3 is TGTGCCATCAGGGCCGGGACGAGGAATCTTCGTGGCTACACCTTC.

This clonotype was observed many times. V is TRBV6-2 or TRBV6-3 and J is TRBJ2-7; 11 positions match TRBD2. There are 15 residues in the CDR3. Germline loops: CDR1 MNHEY, CDR2 SVGEGT. The trim removed 6 bases at V and 4 bases at J, leaving 8 bases unmatched. DNA for the CDR3: TGTGCCAGCAGACCCCCAACTAGCGGGGGATACGAGCAGTACTTC. It codes for CASRPPTSGGYEQYF.

This clonotype came up many times. The chain recombines TRBV21-1 with TRBJ2-2; the table's TRBD2 call for D was not verified on the DNA. TRBV21-1 is described as a pseudogene. The CDR3 is 20 amino acids. In DNA form, the CDR3 reads TGTGCCAGCAGCAAAAAGGGGCTAGCGGGGGGGCTCCCGGGCACCGGGGAGCTGTTTTTT. Protein sequence: CASSKKGLAGGLPGTGELFF.

This clonotype showed up many times. J is TRBJ1-1 and V is TRBV5-1; TRBD1 agrees at 10 bases. The length of the CDR3 is 15 residues. The trim removed 4 bases at V and 2 bases at J, leaving 5 bases unmatched. In germline, CDR1 is SGHRS, CDR2 YFSETQ. The CDR3 bases are TGCGCCAGCAGCCTCGGGACAGGGGACAACACTGAAGCTTTCTTT. Translation: CASSLGTGDNTEAFF. Full variable domain (missing parts from reference TRBV5-1 and TRBJ1-1): KAGVTQTPRYLIKTRGQQVTLSCSPISGHRSVSWYQQTPGQGLQFLFEYFSETQRNKGNFPGRFSGRQFSNSRSEMNVSTLELGDSALYLCASSLGTGDNTEAFFGQGTRLTVV.

The rearrangement joins TRBV18 to TRBJ1-4; D may be TRBD1 (5 bases). V shed 4 bases and J shed 7 bases, with 13 bases lying between them. The germline V gene encodes CDR1 KGHSH and CDR2 LQKENI. This CDR3 is built from 14 residues. Here the CDR3 reads CASSLRQRGEKLFF. DNA for the CDR3: TGTGCCAGCTCACTACGACAGCGAGGTGAAAAACTGTTTTTT. Using reference TRBV18 and TRBJ1-4 for the parts outside the CDR3, the full variable domain is NAGVMQNPRHLVRRRGQEARLRCSPMKGHSHVYWYRQLPEEGLKFMVYLQKENIIDESGMPKERFSAEFPKEGPSILRIQQVVRGDSAAYFCASSLRQRGEKLFFGSGTQLSVL.

This clonotype was detected ten times or more. CDR3 in DNA: TGTGCCAGCAGCTTAGAACAGGGGGGTAGCAATCAGCCCCAGCATTTT. The encoded protein is CASSLEQGGSNQPQHF. This chain uses TRBV7-2 with TRBJ1-5, with TRBD1 identical over 8 bases. CDR1 SGHTA and CDR2 FQGNSA come from the germline V gene. The CDR3 loop spans 16 amino acids. After removal of 1 base from V and 0 bases from J, the junction contained 2 bases not matched to a gene.